The rows below give T cell receptor beta chains drawn from one sample of a study of T cells in localized non-small cell lung cancer. Here immunoSEQ multiplex PCR was the method, and the copy in TCRdb shows in-frame clones only, minus some. The repertoire holds under 30,000 clones, with 89% as singletons. The source was peripheral blood, collected before any cancer treatment. The receptors stem from a woman aged 35-75 years with stage I lung adenocarcinoma. Both conserved end residues are part of each CDR3. A D gene is named only where the DNA matches it firmly. Not all rows give a size; the values are once, few, many and, for expanded clones, a class.

clone_size,j_call,v_call,d_call,cdr3_nt,cdr3_aa
.,TRBJ2-2,TRBV19,.,TGTGCCAGTACCTCTCAGGGAGGGGGAACCGGGGAGCTGTTTTTT,CASTSQGGGTGELFF
.,TRBJ2-7,TRBV27,TRBD2,TGTGCCAGCAGTAATGGACTAGCGGCATCTCTCTCCTACGAGCAGTACTTC,CASSNGLAASLSYEQYF
.,TRBJ1-2,TRBV6-5,TRBD1,TGTGCCAGCAGCCAGGGGGAAACCTATGGCTACACCTTC,CASSQGETYGYTF
.,TRBJ1-1,TRBV7-2,.,TGTGCCAGCAGCTTAGGAGAGATCGGGTCTGGCACTGAAGCTTTCTTT,CASSLGEIGSGTEAFF
.,TRBJ2-7,TRBV28,.,TGTGCCAGCAGTTTGCTGACAGGCAATACGGCCTACGAGCAGTACTTC,CASSLLTGNTAYEQYF
.,TRBJ2-7,TRBV9,.,TGTGCCAGCAGCTTCGGGCTTGGGGGATCCTACGAGCAGTACTTC,CASSFGLGGSYEQYF
.,TRBJ2-3,TRBV6-1,TRBD2,TGTGCCAGCAGTGAAGCGCTAGCGGGAGGGGTCACAGATACGCAGTATTTT,CASSEALAGGVTDTQYF
.,TRBJ1-3,TRBV2,.,TGTGCCAGCAGTGAAGCGGAAGGGCAAGGAAACACCATATATTTT,CASSEAEGQGNTIYF
.,TRBJ2-7,TRBV15,.,TGTGCCACCGGGAAGGGACATTCTACCTACGAGCAGTACTTC,CATGKGHSTYEQYF
.,TRBJ1-1,TRBV5-1,.,TGCGCCAGCAGCTTGGTGGAGGAGAACACTGAAGCTTTCTTT,CASSLVEENTEAFF
.,TRBJ2-1,TRBV9,TRBD2,TGTGCCAGCAGCGTAGCAGCGGGGTCCTACAATGAGCAGTTCTTC,CASSVAAGSYNEQFF
.,TRBJ2-7,TRBV7-9,TRBD2,TGTGCCAGCAGCTCTTCTAGCGGGAGCTACGAGCAGTACTTC,CASSSSSGSYEQYF
.,TRBJ1-1,TRBV18,.,TGTGCCAGCTCAGGAGGGGCGGACACTGAAGCTTTCTTT,CASSGGADTEAFF
.,TRBJ1-3,TRBV30,.,TGTGCCTGGAGGGCTGGAAACACCATATATTTT,CAWRAGNTIYF
.,TRBJ2-7,TRBV7-8,.,TGTGCCAGCAGCTTAGAGGGGGCGGGGGCCTACGAGCAGTACTTC,CASSLEGAGAYEQYF
.,TRBJ2-7,TRBV27,.,TGTGCCAGCGGGGTATACGAGCAGTACTTC,CASGVYEQYF
once,TRBJ1-1,TRBV29-1,.,TGCAGCGTTGAAATGGGGGGTGTGAACACTGAAGCTTTCTTT,CSVEMGGVNTEAFF
.,TRBJ2-5,TRBV21-1,.,TGTGCCAGCATCCTGGGCCCTATGGGGTACTTC,CASILGPMGYF
.,TRBJ2-1,TRBV6-1,.,TGTGCCAGCAGTGAAATGGGGTCGTCCTACAATGAGCAGTTCTTC,CASSEMGSSYNEQFF
.,TRBJ2-3,TRBV29-1,.,TGCAGCGTTGCGATAGGGGATCCCACAGATACGCAGTATTTT,CSVAIGDPTDTQYF
.,TRBJ2-2,TRBV11-3,.,TGTGCCAGCAGCTCAAAGAACGGGGAGCTGTTTTTT,CASSSKNGELFF
.,TRBJ2-5,TRBV6-1,.,TGTGCCAGCAGTGAATTGGGGGGCGGGGAGACCCAGTACTTC,CASSELGGGETQYF
.,TRBJ2-2,TRBV11-2,.,TGTGCCAGCAGCTTAGTTAGGGGCACCGGGGAGCTGTTTTTT,CASSLVRGTGELFF
.,TRBJ1-3,TRBV6-1,.,TGTGCCAGCAGCGAACCGGGACGCCTGACTGGAAACACCATATATTTT,CASSEPGRLTGNTIYF
.,TRBJ2-5,TRBV7-9,TRBD2,TGTGCCAGCAGCTCAGTAGCGGGAGGGGGAGAGACCCAGTACTTC,CASSSVAGGGETQYF
.,TRBJ2-7,TRBV28,TRBD2,TGTGCCAGCAGTTCCACTAGCGGGGAGCGTAGTTGGTACGAGCAGTACTTC,CASSSTSGERSWYEQYF
.,TRBJ2-5,TRBV11-2,.,TGTGCCAGCAGCTTAGGTCGTTTTCCAGGGAGGGAGACCCAGTACTTC,CASSLGRFPGRETQYF
.,TRBJ2-7,TRBV5-1,.,TGCGCCAGCAGCTTCTTACTGAGCTCCTACGAGCAGTACTTC,CASSFLLSSYEQYF
.,TRBJ2-7,TRBV7-9,TRBD1,TGTGCCAGCAGCGCACTCCAGACAGGGGGCAGCTACGAGCAGTACTTC,CASSALQTGGSYEQYF
.,TRBJ2-2,TRBV9,TRBD2,TGTGCCAGCAGCGTAGTGGGCGGGGGAATCACCGGGGAGCTGTTTTTT,CASSVVGGGITGELFF
.,TRBJ2-5,TRBV5-1,TRBD2,TGCGCCAGCAGCTTGGACGGGACTAGTCAAGAGACCCAGTACTTC,CASSLDGTSQETQYF
.,TRBJ1-1,TRBV7-3,.,TGTGCCAGCAGCTTAACGGGTATGAACACTGAAGCTTTCTTT,CASSLTGMNTEAFF
.,TRBJ2-7,TRBV6-1,.,TGTGCCAGCAGTGACAGGGGTTCATCCTACGAGCAGTACTTC,CASSDRGSSYEQYF
.,TRBJ2-7,TRBV7-6,TRBD2,TGTGCCAGCAGTTATCAGTCTAGCGGATACGAGCAGTACTTC,CASSYQSSGYEQYF
.,TRBJ2-1,TRBV20-1,.,TGCAGTGCTAGAGATAGACATGAGCAGTTCTTC,CSARDRHEQFF
.,TRBJ2-6,TRBV7-2,.,TGTGCCAGCAGCCCTGAGGGGCCGGGGGCCAACGTCCTGACTTTC,CASSPEGPGANVLTF
few,TRBJ2-7,TRBV30,.,TGTGCCTGGAGTTACAGGGTGAGCGAGCAGTACTTC,CAWSYRVSEQYF
.,TRBJ1-3,TRBV5-6,.,TGTGCCAGCAGCTTGGGACAATTTGCTGGAAACACCATATATTTT,CASSLGQFAGNTIYF
once,TRBJ2-1,TRBV9,.,TGTGCCAGCAGCGTTGGGGGACTGAGCTCCTACAATGAGCAGTTCTTC,CASSVGGLSSYNEQFF